This T cell receptor beta chain is from a study of tumor-infiltrating lymphocytes in primary liver carcinoma. Overall study: The patients presented with primary liver carcinoma, which was managed through surgical resection. Study-wide findings and caveats: Compared with tumor region pairs, tumor-adjacent and tumor-blood pairs overlapped less. Blood trailed tumors significantly in top-250-clone fraction (p = 0.039). CD4+ and CD8+ repertoires could not be compared in these unsorted bulk samples.

The source of the blood RNA was unsorted whole blood, and germline DNA was extracted as well. This clonotype came up many times. Its target is not known. Total RNA (around 0.45 ug) served as template for TCR beta cDNA synthesis primed by a constant-region primer. Amplification in three nested multiplex PCR rounds with slightly modified ARM-PCR gave rise to TCR beta libraries. The study ran its first two PCR rounds for roughly 11 cycles each, using TRBV1-TRBV30 forward primers and a C-beta reverse primer. From the multiplex PCR reads, TCRdb called clonotypes with MiXCR, one entry per CDR3 protein. In the table there are over 250,000 distinct CDR3 sequences, approximately 54% of which are singletons. Germline trimming cut 4 bases from V and 4 bases from J; bases unmatched to any gene: 8. The CDR3 runs 15 residues. Germline CDR1 is MNHNY and CDR2 is SVGAGI (reference sequence).

The rearrangement joins TRBV6-6 to TRBJ2-3; 7 bases fit TRBD1. Sequenced input: peripheral blood. The receptor comes from a woman in her twenties or thirties with primary liver carcinoma and hepatitis B virus infection. CDR3 DNA: TGTGCCAGCAGTTTAACAGGGGACGCGGCAGATACGCAGTATTTT. The encoded protein is CASSLTGDAADTQYF.